The rows below give T cell receptor beta chains drawn from one sample of a study of Ad26.COV2.S vaccination and SARS-CoV-2 variants. Profiling relied on immunoSEQ multiplex PCR, and the TCRdb table lists in-frame clones only, not all of them. Among 300,000 to 350,000 clones, 90% were seen once, and the ten largest hold roughly 6%. The material was peripheral blood, obtained in a trial of Ad26.COV2.S vaccine versus placebo. The origin of the receptors is a person aged 18-60 years who received the Ad26.COV2.S COVID-19 vaccine or a placebo. The CDR3 runs from the conserved cysteine through the conserved F or W. Each record gives: D gene, clone size, J gene, V gene, CDR3 length, CDR3 DNA, CDR3 protein. A D gene is named only where the DNA matches it firmly. Clone size is not always given. Where it is, it says once, few, many or a class for expanded clones.

D gene: .; clone size: .; J gene: TRBJ1-5; V gene: TRBV6-5; CDR3 length: 14; CDR3 DNA: TGTGCCAGCAGGCTCGACTCGGGCAATCAGCCCCAGCATTTT; CDR3 protein: CASRLDSGNQPQHF
D gene: TRBD2; clone size: .; J gene: TRBJ2-3; V gene: TRBV9; CDR3 length: 16; CDR3 DNA: TGTGCCAGCAGCGCCTGGACTAGCGGGGGCACAGATACGCAGTATTTT; CDR3 protein: CASSAWTSGGTDTQYF
D gene: .; clone size: .; J gene: TRBJ2-1; V gene: TRBV28; CDR3 length: 14; CDR3 DNA: TGTGCCAGCAGGGCTCTAGCCGACTACAATGAGCAGTTCTTC; CDR3 protein: CASRALADYNEQFF
D gene: .; clone size: .; J gene: TRBJ2-3; V gene: TRBV7-2; CDR3 length: 16; CDR3 DNA: TGTGCCAGCAGCTTAGCGCGCCTCGCACGCACAGATACGCAGTATTTT; CDR3 protein: CASSLARLARTDTQYF
D gene: .; clone size: .; J gene: TRBJ1-2; V gene: TRBV30; CDR3 length: 14; CDR3 DNA: TGTGCCTGGAGCTGGGGTCAGGGTAACTATGGCTACACCTTC; CDR3 protein: CAWSWGQGNYGYTF
D gene: .; clone size: .; J gene: TRBJ1-2; V gene: TRBV5-6; CDR3 length: 13; CDR3 DNA: TGTGCCAGCAGCCTTGACGGTAACTATGGCTACACCTTC; CDR3 protein: CASSLDGNYGYTF
D gene: .; clone size: .; J gene: TRBJ2-5; V gene: TRBV14; CDR3 length: 13; CDR3 DNA: TGTGCCAGCAGCCAACAGTTAGGAGAGACCCAGTACTTC; CDR3 protein: CASSQQLGETQYF
D gene: .; clone size: .; J gene: TRBJ2-7; V gene: TRBV10-1; CDR3 length: 14; CDR3 DNA: TGCGCCAGCAGTGATGGGGGGCCGAAATACGAGCAGTACTTC; CDR3 protein: CASSDGGPKYEQYF
D gene: .; clone size: .; J gene: TRBJ1-1; V gene: TRBV11-1; CDR3 length: 13; CDR3 DNA: TGTGCCAGCAGCCCCTTTGACAGCACTGAAGCTTTCTTT; CDR3 protein: CASSPFDSTEAFF
D gene: .; clone size: few; J gene: TRBJ1-4; V gene: TRBV4-1; CDR3 length: 16; CDR3 DNA: TGCGCCAGCAGCCAAGAAAGGGGGGAAGCCATCGAAAAACTGTTTTTT; CDR3 protein: CASSQERGEAIEKLFF
D gene: .; clone size: .; J gene: TRBJ2-1; V gene: TRBV28; CDR3 length: 16; CDR3 DNA: TGTGCCAGCAGGTCCCCAGCAGGGGTCTCCTACAATGAGCAGTTCTTC; CDR3 protein: CASRSPAGVSYNEQFF
D gene: .; clone size: .; J gene: TRBJ1-5; V gene: TRBV2; CDR3 length: 14; CDR3 DNA: TGTGCCAGCAGTGCTCTAAGGGGTATGGAGCCCCAGCATTTT; CDR3 protein: CASSALRGMEPQHF
D gene: .; clone size: .; J gene: TRBJ1-2; V gene: TRBV27; CDR3 length: 16; CDR3 DNA: TGTGCCAGCAGTTTACTAGGGGGGGGCAGGACGAATGGCTACACCTTC; CDR3 protein: CASSLLGGGRTNGYTF
D gene: TRBD2; clone size: few; J gene: TRBJ2-2; V gene: TRBV6-2/TRBV6-3; CDR3 length: 20; CDR3 DNA: TGTGCCAGCAGTTACTGGGGACTAGCGGGGGGACCCCAGAACACCGGGGAGCTGTTTTTT; CDR3 protein: CASSYWGLAGGPQNTGELFF
D gene: .; clone size: .; J gene: TRBJ2-1; V gene: TRBV7-2; CDR3 length: 14; CDR3 DNA: TGTGCCAGCAACTCCGGGACGCAAAACAATGAGCAGTTCTTC; CDR3 protein: CASNSGTQNNEQFF
D gene: .; clone size: .; J gene: TRBJ1-2; V gene: TRBV6-2/TRBV6-3; CDR3 length: 18; CDR3 DNA: TGTGCCAGCAGTTACTCCACCGGGCGCCCAGGGGCTGGCTATGGCTACACCTTC; CDR3 protein: CASSYSTGRPGAGYGYTF
D gene: .; clone size: .; J gene: TRBJ2-3; V gene: TRBV18; CDR3 length: 15; CDR3 DNA: TGTGCCAGCTCCCCCCCTGGGACTGCCACAGATACGCAGTATTTT; CDR3 protein: CASSPPGTATDTQYF
D gene: .; clone size: .; J gene: TRBJ1-1; V gene: TRBV19; CDR3 length: 12; CDR3 DNA: TGTGCCAGTAGTAGAGCGAACACTGAAGCTTTCTTT; CDR3 protein: CASSRANTEAFF
D gene: .; clone size: .; J gene: TRBJ1-2; V gene: TRBV20-1; CDR3 length: 15; CDR3 DNA: TGCAGTGCTAGTGGCCGGACTGAAGCTAACTATGGCTACACCTTC; CDR3 protein: CSASGRTEANYGYTF
D gene: .; clone size: .; J gene: TRBJ1-3; V gene: TRBV10-3; CDR3 length: 14; CDR3 DNA: TGTGCCATCAGTTACCGGGACTCTGGAAACACCATATATTTT; CDR3 protein: CAISYRDSGNTIYF
D gene: .; clone size: .; J gene: TRBJ1-1; V gene: TRBV4-3; CDR3 length: 17; CDR3 DNA: TGCGCCAGCAGCCAAGATCTGACTGGAACCTATGGCACTGAAGCTTTCTTT; CDR3 protein: CASSQDLTGTYGTEAFF
D gene: .; clone size: .; J gene: TRBJ1-2; V gene: TRBV19; CDR3 length: 15; CDR3 DNA: TGTGCCAGTACCGCGACCGGGGAGGCTGGGTATGGCTACACCTTC; CDR3 protein: CASTATGEAGYGYTF
D gene: .; clone size: .; J gene: TRBJ1-1; V gene: TRBV7-2; CDR3 length: 13; CDR3 DNA: TGTGCCAGCAGCTTATTGGGCGGGACTGAAGCTTTCTTT; CDR3 protein: CASSLLGGTEAFF